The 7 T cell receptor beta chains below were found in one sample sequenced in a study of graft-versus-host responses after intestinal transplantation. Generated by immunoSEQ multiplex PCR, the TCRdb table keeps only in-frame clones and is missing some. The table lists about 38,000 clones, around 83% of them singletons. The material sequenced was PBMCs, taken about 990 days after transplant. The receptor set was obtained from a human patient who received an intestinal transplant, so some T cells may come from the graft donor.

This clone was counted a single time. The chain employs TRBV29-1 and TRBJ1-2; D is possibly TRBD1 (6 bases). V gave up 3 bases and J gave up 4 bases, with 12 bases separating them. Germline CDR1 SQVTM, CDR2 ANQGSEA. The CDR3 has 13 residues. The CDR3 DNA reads TGCAGCGTTGATCCAGGGGAGGCCTATGGCTACACCTTC. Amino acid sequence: CSVDPGEAYGYTF.

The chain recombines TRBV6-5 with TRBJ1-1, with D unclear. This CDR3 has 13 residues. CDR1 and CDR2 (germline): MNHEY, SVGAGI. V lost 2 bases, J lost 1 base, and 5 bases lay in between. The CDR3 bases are TGTGCCAGCAGTTACACGGGGAACACTGAAGCTTTCTTT. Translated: CASSYTGNTEAFF.

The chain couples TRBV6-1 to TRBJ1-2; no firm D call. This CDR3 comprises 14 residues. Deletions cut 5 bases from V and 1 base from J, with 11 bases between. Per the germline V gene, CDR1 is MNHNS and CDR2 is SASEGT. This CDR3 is CASSPSKGNYGYTF. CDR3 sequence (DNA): TGTGCCAGCAGTCCTTCAAAGGGTAACTATGGCTACACCTTC.

The CDR3 DNA follows: TGTGCCAGTAGTATAGAAGAGTATAGCAATCAGCCCCAGCATTTT. Residues: CASSIEEYSNQPQHF. This chain links TRBV19 with TRBJ1-5; the D is unclear. The germline V gene encodes CDR1 LNHDA and CDR2 SQIVND (reference sequence). V was pared by 0 bases and J by 0 bases, with 6 bases between. The CDR3 runs 15 residues.

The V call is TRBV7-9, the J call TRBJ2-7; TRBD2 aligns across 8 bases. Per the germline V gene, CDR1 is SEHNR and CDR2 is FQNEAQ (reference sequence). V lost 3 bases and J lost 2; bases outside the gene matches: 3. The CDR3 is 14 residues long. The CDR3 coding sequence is TGTGCCAGCAGCTTGAGCGGGGGAACCTACGAGCAGTACTTC. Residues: CASSLSGGTYEQYF.

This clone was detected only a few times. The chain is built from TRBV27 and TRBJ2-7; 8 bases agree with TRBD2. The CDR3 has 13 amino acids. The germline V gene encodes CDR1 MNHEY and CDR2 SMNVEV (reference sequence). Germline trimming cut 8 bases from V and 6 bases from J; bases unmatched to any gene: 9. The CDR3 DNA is TGTGCCAGCTCTCCTGCCGGGAGGGGCGAGCAGTACTTC. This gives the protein CASSPAGRGEQYF.

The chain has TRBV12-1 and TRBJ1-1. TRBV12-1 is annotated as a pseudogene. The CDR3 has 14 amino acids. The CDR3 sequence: CASSFLSSGTEAFF. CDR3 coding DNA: TGTGCCAGCAGCTTTCTCTCTTCTGGCACTGAAGCTTTCTTT.